The rows below give T cell receptor beta chains drawn from one sample of a study of T cells in Graves' hyperthyroidism and ophthalmopathy. TCRdb recomputed calls from the multiplex PCR reads with MiXCR, one row per CDR3 protein. The sample carries under 400,000 distinct CDR3 sequences, about 13% recorded once. Sequencing was performed on blood. The receptors here all came from a woman in her late teens or twenties with Graves' hyperthyroidism. Both conserved end residues are part of each CDR3. The order of the fields is CDR3 protein, CDR3 DNA, J gene, D gene, V gene, clone size. A D gene is named only where the DNA matches it firmly. Not all rows give a size; the values are once, few, many and, for expanded clones, a class.

CASSRGLAGGRRNEQFF,TGTGCCAGCAGTCGCGGACTAGCGGGAGGCCGGCGCAATGAGCAGTTCTTC,TRBJ2-1,TRBD2,TRBV7-8,many
CASSEGQDRTEAFF,TGTGCCAGCTCAGAGGGACAGGACCGGACCGAAGCTTTCTTT,TRBJ1-1,TRBD1,TRBV18,many
CATSGTTGTENIQYF,TGTGCCACCAGTGGCACAACCGGGACAGAAAACATTCAGTACTTC,TRBJ2-4,TRBD1,TRBV24-1,many
CASSVAEGSYNEQFF,TGTGCCAGCAGCGTAGCAGAGGGCTCCTACAATGAGCAGTTCTTC,TRBJ2-1,NA,TRBV9,many
CASSLVKDTQYF,TGCGCCAGCAGCTTGGTAAAAGATACGCAGTATTTT,TRBJ2-3,NA,TRBV5-1,many
CASTPLGRTSGGNTYNEQFF,TGTGCCAGCACCCCTTTAGGGAGGACTAGCGGGGGGAATACCTACAATGAGCAGTTCTTC,TRBJ2-1,TRBD2,TRBV12-3/TRBV12-4,NA
CASSQELATNEQFF,TGCGCCAGCAGCCAAGAGTTAGCGACCAATGAGCAGTTCTTC,TRBJ2-1,NA,TRBV4-3,few
CASSPSTSSYEQYF,TGCGCCAGCAGCCCGTCGACATCCTCCTACGAGCAGTACTTC,TRBJ2-7,NA,TRBV5-1,many
CASSYGTGDNEQFF,TGTGCCAGCTCATACGGGACAGGTGACAATGAGCAGTTCTTC,TRBJ2-1,TRBD1,TRBV18,few
CASSFSYEQFF,TGTGCCAGCAGCTTTAGTTATGAGCAGTTCTTC,TRBJ2-1,NA,TRBV5-4,NA
CASSLGRASTDTQYF,TGTGCCAGCAGTTTAGGGCGGGCTAGCACAGATACGCAGTATTTT,TRBJ2-3,NA,TRBV28,many
CASSEIAGQETQYF,TGTGCCAGCAGTGAAATAGCGGGGCAAGAGACCCAGTACTTC,TRBJ2-5,TRBD2,TRBV2,many
CASREAGPRNEQFF,TGTGCCAGTAGAGAAGCGGGACCCCGCAATGAGCAGTTCTTC,TRBJ2-1,TRBD2,TRBV19,many
CASSPSLENTEAFF,TGTGCCAGCAGCCCCTCCTTGGAAAACACTGAAGCTTTCTTT,TRBJ1-1,NA,TRBV5-6,many
CASSQGLSGPIRFF,TGTGCCAGCAGCCAGGGGCTGAGCGGGCCTATAAGGTTCTTC,TRBJ2-1,NA,TRBV7-2,many
CASSFTTHNDEQFF,TGTGCCAGCAGCTTCACGACACATAACGATGAGCAGTTCTTC,TRBJ2-1,NA,TRBV2,many
CSARDLRWLQGERRETQYF,TGCAGTGCTAGAGATCTTAGGTGGCTCCAGGGGGAGAGACGTGAGACCCAGTACTTC,TRBJ2-5,TRBD1,TRBV20-1,many
CASSHIADTQYF,TGCGCCAGCAGCCACATAGCAGATACGCAGTATTTT,TRBJ2-3,NA,TRBV4-1,NA
CASRSLAGAYNEQYF,TGTGCCAGCAGATCACTAGCGGGGGCTTACAACGAGCAGTACTTC,TRBJ2-7,TRBD2,TRBV11-2,NA
CASSPGLAGDEQYF,TGTGCCAGCAGCCCCGGACTAGCGGGAGACGAGCAGTACTTC,TRBJ2-7,TRBD2,TRBV7-2,many